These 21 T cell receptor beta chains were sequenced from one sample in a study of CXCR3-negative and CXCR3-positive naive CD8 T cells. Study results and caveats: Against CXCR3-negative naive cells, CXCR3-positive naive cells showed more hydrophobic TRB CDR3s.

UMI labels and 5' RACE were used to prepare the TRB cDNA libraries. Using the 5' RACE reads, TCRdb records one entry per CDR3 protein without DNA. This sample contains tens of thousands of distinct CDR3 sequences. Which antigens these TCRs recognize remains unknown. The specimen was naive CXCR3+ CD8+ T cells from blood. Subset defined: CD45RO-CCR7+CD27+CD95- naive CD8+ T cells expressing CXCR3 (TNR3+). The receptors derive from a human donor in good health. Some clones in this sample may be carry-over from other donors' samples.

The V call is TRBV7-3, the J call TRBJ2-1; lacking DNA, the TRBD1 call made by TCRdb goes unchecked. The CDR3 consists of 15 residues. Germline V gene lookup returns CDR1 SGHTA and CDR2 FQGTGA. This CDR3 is CASSSGTGTDNEQFF.

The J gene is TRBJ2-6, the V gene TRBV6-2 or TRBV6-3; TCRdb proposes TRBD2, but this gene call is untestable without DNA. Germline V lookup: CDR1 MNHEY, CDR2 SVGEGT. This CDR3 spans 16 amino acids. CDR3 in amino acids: CASSRTDYSGANVLTF.

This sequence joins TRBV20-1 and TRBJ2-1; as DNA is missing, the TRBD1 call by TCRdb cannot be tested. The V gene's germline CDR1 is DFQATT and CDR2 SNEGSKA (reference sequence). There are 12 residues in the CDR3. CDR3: CSATPGGYEQFF.

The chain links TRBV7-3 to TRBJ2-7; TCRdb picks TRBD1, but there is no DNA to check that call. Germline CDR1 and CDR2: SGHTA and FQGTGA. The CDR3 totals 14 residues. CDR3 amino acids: CASSLSPDTYEQYF.

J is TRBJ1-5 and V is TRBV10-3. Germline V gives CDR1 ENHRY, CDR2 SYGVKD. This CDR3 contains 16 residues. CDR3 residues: CAISESGVSSNQPQHF.

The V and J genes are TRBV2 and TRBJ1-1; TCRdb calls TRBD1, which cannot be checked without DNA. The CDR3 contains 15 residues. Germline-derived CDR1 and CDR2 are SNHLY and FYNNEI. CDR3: CASSEPPGDDTEAFF.

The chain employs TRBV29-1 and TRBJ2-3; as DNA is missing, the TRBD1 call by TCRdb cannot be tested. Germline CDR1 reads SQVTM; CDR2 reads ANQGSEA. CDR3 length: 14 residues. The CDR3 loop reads CSVVVGYPGDTQYF.

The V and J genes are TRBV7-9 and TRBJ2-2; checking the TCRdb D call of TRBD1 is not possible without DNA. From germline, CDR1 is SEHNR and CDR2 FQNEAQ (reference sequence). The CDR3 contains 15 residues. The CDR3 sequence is CASRPGQGENGELFF.

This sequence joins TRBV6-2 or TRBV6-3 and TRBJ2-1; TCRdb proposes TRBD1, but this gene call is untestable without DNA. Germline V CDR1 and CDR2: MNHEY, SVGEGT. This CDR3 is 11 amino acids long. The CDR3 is CASSFPGEQFF.

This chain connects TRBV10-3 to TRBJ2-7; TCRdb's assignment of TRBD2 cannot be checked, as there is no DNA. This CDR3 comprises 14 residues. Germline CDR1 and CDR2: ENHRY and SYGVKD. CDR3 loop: CAISERAGFYEQYF.

CDR3 in amino acids: CSARDLFSLSGGLSYEQYF. The rearrangement joins TRBV20-1 to TRBJ2-7; the TCRdb D gene call, TRBD2, has no DNA to confirm it. Germline CDR1 and CDR2: DFQATT and SNEGSKA (reference sequence). The length of the CDR3 is 19 residues.

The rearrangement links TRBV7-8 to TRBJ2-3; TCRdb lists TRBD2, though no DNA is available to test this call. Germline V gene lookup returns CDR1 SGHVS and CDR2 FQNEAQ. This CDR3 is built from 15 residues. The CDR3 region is CASSLAEGEADTQYF.

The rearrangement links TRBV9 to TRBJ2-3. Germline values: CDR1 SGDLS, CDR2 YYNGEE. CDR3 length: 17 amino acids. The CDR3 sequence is CASSGGSRKPSTDTQYF.

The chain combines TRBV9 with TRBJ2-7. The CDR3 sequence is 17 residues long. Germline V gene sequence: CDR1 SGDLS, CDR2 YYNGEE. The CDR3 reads CASSVGMRPDHPYEQYF.

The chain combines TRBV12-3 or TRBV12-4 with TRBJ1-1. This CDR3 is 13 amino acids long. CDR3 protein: CASSLGGNPRAFF.

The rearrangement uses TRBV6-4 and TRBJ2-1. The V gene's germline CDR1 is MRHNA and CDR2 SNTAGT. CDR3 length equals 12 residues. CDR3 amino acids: CASSDGYNEQFF.

This CDR3 is CASSHPGGDTEAFF. The chain links TRBV4-3 to TRBJ1-1; the D call from TCRdb, TRBD1, cannot be confirmed without DNA. Germline V gives CDR1 LGHNA, CDR2 YSLEER. The CDR3 covers 14 residues.

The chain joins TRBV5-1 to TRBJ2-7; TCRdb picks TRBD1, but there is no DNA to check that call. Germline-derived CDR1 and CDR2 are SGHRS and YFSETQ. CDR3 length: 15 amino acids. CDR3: CASSPGDRGTYEQYF.

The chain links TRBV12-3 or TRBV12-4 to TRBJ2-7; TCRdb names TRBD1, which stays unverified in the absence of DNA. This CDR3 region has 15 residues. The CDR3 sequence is CASRGAGTDFYEQYF.

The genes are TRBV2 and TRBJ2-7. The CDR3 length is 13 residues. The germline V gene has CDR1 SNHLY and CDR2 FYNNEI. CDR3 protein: CASGGRGSYEQYF.

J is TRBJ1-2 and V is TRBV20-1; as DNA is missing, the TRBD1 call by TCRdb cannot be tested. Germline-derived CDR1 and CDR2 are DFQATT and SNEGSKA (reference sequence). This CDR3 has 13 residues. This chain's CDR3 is CSAPGQPFYGYTF.